The clone carrying this TCR beta chain was found a few times. The data derive from a study of T-cell reconstitution after alpha-beta-depleted transplantation in children. In germline, CDR1 is SGHNT, CDR2 YENEEA. After removal of 6 bases from V and 4 bases from J, the junction contained 10 bases not matched to a gene. This CDR3 has 15 amino acids. Unique molecular identifiers were built into the TCRbeta library. TCRdb independently ran MiXCR on the PCR reads; one entry per CDR3 protein. This sample has around 450,000 distinct CDR3 sequences, with about 45% found just once. The sequenced sample was PBMCs, obtained before TCRalphabeta/CD19-depleted stem cell transplant. The sequence derives from a girl aged 2-10 years with aplastic anemia, due to receive a stem cell transplant. V usage is TRBV11-3 and J usage is TRBJ2-3; 7 nucleotides match TRBD1. CDR3 coding DNA: TGTGCCAGCAGTCAGGGGGTACGGTCCGCAGATACGCAGTATTTT. Protein sequence: CASSQGVRSADTQYF. The variable domain in full, with the rest retrieved from reference TRBV11-3 and TRBJ2-3, is EAGVVQSPRYKIIEKKQPVAFWCNPISGHNTLYWYLQNLGQGPELLIRYENEEAVDDSQLPKDRFSAERLKGVDSTLKIQPAELGDSAVYLCASSQGVRSADTQYFGPGTRLTVL.